Included here is one TCR beta chain sequence, with context. The sample originates from a study of blood T cell repertoires in COVID-19. On the study more broadly: COVID-19 samples, acute and convalescent, were from the United States, Italy and Spain.

Germline V gene sequence: CDR1 MNHNY, CDR2 SVGAGI (reference sequence). CDR3 length: 13 amino acids. Trimming cost V 8 bases and J 0 bases, with 9 bases left between them. The data were produced by immunoSEQ multiplex PCR, yet TCRdb's version contains in-frame clones alone and is incomplete. The sample holds 200,000 to 250,000 clones, 75% to 85% seen once. V is TRBV6-6 and J is TRBJ2-3; D gene uncertain. The sequence was obtained from a man aged 50-60 years with active or convalescent COVID-19. The sequencing input was peripheral blood. The CDR3 here is CASSRSSTDTQYF. The CDR3 DNA is TGTGCCAGCTCGAGGTCTAGCACAGATACGCAGTATTTT.